The 26 T cell receptor beta chains below all came from one sample that was sequenced in a study of blood T cells in healthy people across ages. Sample-barcoded 5' priming and a J-beta primer mix drove a second PCR of about 6 to 11 cycles. TCRdb re-derived calls from the 5' RACE reads in MiXCR, one entry per CDR3 protein. The top ten hold roughly 3.7% of the sample, which has about 1.5 million distinct CDR3 sequences, approximately 43% seen once. Specimen: blood. These receptors all stem from a woman aged 18-29 years in good health.

This clonotype has a handful of counts. This rearrangement joins TRBV6-2 or TRBV6-3 to TRBJ2-3; the D gene could be TRBD1 or TRBD2 (6 bases each). V gave up 3 bases and J gave up 0 bases, with 16 bases separating them. CDR3 length equals 17 residues. Germline assignment: CDR1 MNHEY and CDR2 SVGEGT. Here the CDR3 DNA reads TGTGCCAGCAGTTATGGAGGGACATCGAGGAGCACAGATACGCAGTATTTT. This codes for CASSYGGTSRSTDTQYF.

The V gene is TRBV6-5, the J gene TRBJ2-5; D is possibly TRBD1 (6 bases). TRBJ2-7 matches the DNA end more closely, so the J call is doubtful. Germline V gene sequence: CDR1 MNHEY, CDR2 SVGAGI. The CDR3 consists of 16 residues. The chain's CDR3 is CASSYSTGPGIDEQYF. The CDR3 DNA follows: TGTGCCAGCAGTTACTCAACAGGGCCGGGGATCGACGAGCAGTACTTC.

This clonotype came up many times. The chain couples TRBV12-3 or TRBV12-4 to TRBJ2-5; tentatively, D is TRBD1 (6 bases). The J call could be wrong; TRBJ2-7 is a better fit for the DNA end. The CDR3 totals 11 residues. CDR3 sequence reads: CASSSRGEQYF. The CDR3 bases are TGTGCCAGCAGTAGCAGGGGCGAGCAGTACTTC.

The J gene is TRBJ2-1, the V gene TRBV28; TRBD2 agrees at 13 bases. Germline V lookup: CDR1 MDHEN, CDR2 SYDVKM. V was clipped by 5 bases and J by 11 bases; unmatched bases: 9. The CDR3 is 15 residues long. The CDR3 DNA sequence: TGTGCCAGCAGTCGGACTAGCGGGAGTGGGGGCAAGCAGTTCTTC. Translating gives CASSRTSGSGGKQFF.

The chain links TRBV5-1 to TRBJ2-7; maybe TRBD1 (5 bases). This CDR3 comprises 14 residues. Per germline, CDR1 SGHRS and CDR2 YFSETQ. Trimming took 4 bases from V and 4 from J, leaving 15 bases between them. The DNA for the CDR3 is TGCGCCAGCAGCGCTGGACACCTTAATTACGAGCAGTACTTC. Amino acids: CASSAGHLNYEQYF. The full variable domain, completed using reference TRBV5-1 and TRBJ2-7, is KAGVTQTPRYLIKTRGQQVTLSCSPISGHRSVSWYQQTPGQGLQFLFEYFSETQRNKGNFPGRFSGRQFSNSRSEMNVSTLELGDSALYLCASSAGHLNYEQYFGPGTRLTVT.

The rearrangement links TRBV4-1 to TRBJ2-3; 8 bases match TRBD1. V shed 1 base and J 8 bases; nucleotides not matched to a gene: 17. CDR1 is MGHRA and CDR2 is YSYEKL in the germline V gene. The CDR3 runs to 18 residues. The CDR3 region has the DNA TGCGCCAGCAGCCAAGCATTCTTTGGACAGGGTGAGCTCGGTACGCAGTATTTT. Translated, it gives CASSQAFFGQGELGTQYF.

The rearrangement joins TRBV29-1 to TRBJ2-5; D uncertain. Judging by the DNA end, TRBJ2-7 fits better; the J call may be wrong. Germline V lookup: CDR1 SQVTM, CDR2 ANQGSEA. The CDR3 consists of 12 residues. In nucleotides, the CDR3 is TGCAGCGTTGGTAAACCATCCTACGAGCAGTACTTC. Amino acid sequence: CSVGKPSYEQYF.

This clonotype was detected a few times. This chain joins TRBV7-9 and TRBJ1-2, with TRBD1 matching over 7 bases. After removal of 5 bases from V and 6 bases from J, the junction contained 9 bases not matched to a gene. The length of the CDR3 is 14 residues. Germline V gives CDR1 SEHNR, CDR2 FQNEAQ (reference sequence). The CDR3 nucleotides are TGTGCCAGCAGCGCCGGGACAGCGATACATGGCTACACCTTC. Translation gives CASSAGTAIHGYTF.

This clonotype was seen many times. The chain is built from TRBV5-1 and TRBJ2-7; tentatively, D is TRBD1 (6 bases). CDR3 size: 15 residues. Trimming removed 4 bases from V and 0 bases from J, with 14 bases in between. Germline V gene lookup returns CDR1 SGHRS and CDR2 YFSETQ. In DNA, the CDR3 is TGCGCCAGCAGCCTCAGGGGCCAAAGCTCCTACGAGCAGTACTTC. This translates into CASSLRGQSSYEQYF.

This chain connects TRBV20-1 to TRBJ1-1; a possible D gene is TRBD1 (6 bases). Germline lookup yields CDR1 DFQATT and CDR2 SNEGSKA (reference sequence). The CDR3 length is 14 residues. Trimming stripped 0 bases from V and 3 bases from J, with 11 bases between. CDR3 sequence reads: CSAREAGVHTEAFF. As DNA, the CDR3 is TGCAGTGCTAGAGAGGCAGGGGTTCACACTGAAGCTTTCTTT.

CDR3 sequence reads: CASSSSAAEAFF. The CDR3 DNA reads as TGTGCCAGCAGTTCCTCGGCCGCTGAAGCTTTCTTT. The chain employs TRBV27 and TRBJ1-1; D remains ambiguous. In germline, CDR1 is MNHEY, CDR2 SMNVEV (reference sequence). The CDR3 is 12 residues long. V was cut by 4 bases and J by 6 bases, with 9 bases left in between.

This clonotype has a handful of counts. V usage is TRBV20-1 and J usage is TRBJ1-1; no reliable D call. The CDR3 is 11 residues long. V lost 0 bases and J 8 bases, leaving 7 bases between the germline ends. Germline loops: CDR1 DFQATT, CDR2 SNEGSKA (reference sequence). The CDR3, as DNA: TGCAGTGCTAGAGATCTTGGGGAAGCTTTCTTT. Protein product: CSARDLGEAFF.

This clonotype was counted many times. Here the CDR3 DNA reads TGTGCCAGCAGCCAGGGGGAGTACAATGAGCAGTTCTTC. This codes for CASSQGEYNEQFF. The chain joins TRBV3-1 to TRBJ2-1, with D perhaps matching TRBD1 or TRBD2 (5 bases each). This CDR3 comprises 13 residues. Germline V lookup: CDR1 LGHDT, CDR2 YNNKEL (reference sequence). V gave up 3 bases and J gave up 4 bases, with 7 bases separating them.

V and J are TRBV10-3 and TRBJ1-5; D is undetermined. V was shortened by 3 bases and J by 6 bases, with 15 bases between the two germline ends. Germline V lookup: CDR1 ENHRY, CDR2 SYGVKD. This CDR3 is 15 amino acids long. CDR3 sequence (DNA): TGTGCCATCAGTGAAAATTTGGCGGTGGGTCAGCCCCAGCATTTT. This translates into CAISENLAVGQPQHF.

This chain connects TRBV30 to TRBJ2-7; no definite D call. Deletions cut 0 bases from V and 2 bases from J, with 8 bases between. CDR3 size: 13 residues. Germline V gene data show CDR1 as GTSNPN and CDR2 as SVGIG (reference sequence). The CDR3 sequence is CAWSVATPYEQYF. CDR3 sequence (DNA): TGTGCCTGGAGTGTAGCTACCCCCTACGAGCAGTACTTC.

This clonotype was observed a few times. The chain uses TRBV4-2 and TRBJ1-1; D is unclear. Germline V CDR1 and CDR2: LGHNA, YNFKEQ. V was cut by 4 bases and J by 3 bases, with 15 bases left in between. CDR3 length: 15 amino acids. The CDR3 region is CASSRKDGSDTEAFF. For the CDR3, the DNA is TGTGCCAGCAGCCGCAAAGACGGGTCGGACACTGAAGCTTTCTTT.

This clonotype appeared once. V gene TRBV5-1 combines with J gene TRBJ1-5; the match to TRBD1 covers 9 bases. In germline, CDR1 is SGHRS, CDR2 YFSETQ. Trimming cost V 4 bases and J 6 bases; bases outside gene matches: 11. The CDR3 contains 16 residues. CDR3 nucleotide sequence: TGCGCCAGCAGCCTCTCCGGGACAGGGACGGGTCAGCCCCAGCATTTT. It codes for CASSLSGTGTGQPQHF.

This clonotype was found a few times. V usage is TRBV29-1 and J usage is TRBJ2-3; D is unclear. Germline V lookup: CDR1 SQVTM, CDR2 ANQGSEA. Trimming took off 3 bases at V and 0 bases at J, with 10 bases between the two ends. This CDR3 contains 14 residues. Here the CDR3 reads CSVDWPTSTDTQYF. The DNA of the CDR3 is TGCAGCGTTGATTGGCCTACCAGCACAGATACGCAGTATTTT.

This clonotype occurred a few times. CDR3 amino acids: CASSLGSSGEQFF. CDR3 nucleotide sequence: TGTGCCAGCAGCTTAGGTTCTAGCGGTGAGCAGTTCTTC. The V gene is TRBV7-2, the J gene TRBJ2-1; TRBD2 matches 7 bases. The CDR3 spans 13 residues. Per germline, CDR1 SGHTA and CDR2 FQGNSA. Trimming removed 1 base from V and 9 bases from J; junction bases left unmatched: 3.

The chain recombines TRBV12-3 or TRBV12-4 with TRBJ1-5; D uncertain. V was pared by 6 bases and J by 5 bases, with 14 bases between. This CDR3 is 14 amino acids long. CDR3 sequence (DNA): TGTGCCAGCAGCCGACCTCGACGGGATCAGCCCCAGCATTTT. This translates into CASSRPRRDQPQHF.

V and J are TRBV27 and TRBJ2-3; D is possibly TRBD2 (5 bases). There are 16 residues in the CDR3. From germline, CDR1 is MNHEY and CDR2 SMNVEV (reference sequence). Trimming left V 9 bases short and J 0 bases short, with 19 bases between. The CDR3 DNA sequence: TGTGCCAGGACTACATATGGCCTAGACAGCACAGATACGCAGTATTTT. It encodes CARTTYGLDSTDTQYF.

This clonotype has more than one count but fewer than ten. V gene TRBV12-3 or TRBV12-4 combines with J gene TRBJ2-1; D assignment may be TRBD1 or TRBD2 (5 bases each). V was cut by 7 bases and J by 9 bases, with 22 bases left in between. CDR3 length: 15 amino acids. The CDR3 DNA follows: TGTGCCAGCACTCAACCGGGACGGAGTCAGCTTGAGCAGTTCTTC. This sequence encodes CASTQPGRSQLEQFF.

This clonotype has more than one count but fewer than ten. V gene TRBV3-1 combines with J gene TRBJ1-2, with 12 positions matching TRBD1. V gave up 4 bases and J gave up 6 bases; unmatched junction bases: 6. Germline V gene sequence: CDR1 LGHDT, CDR2 YNNKEL (reference sequence). The CDR3 sequence is 15 residues long. The CDR3: CASSLWDRGLNGYTF. Here the CDR3 DNA reads TGTGCCAGCAGCCTCTGGGACAGGGGGCTAAATGGCTACACCTTC.

The chain is built from TRBV12-3 or TRBV12-4 and TRBJ2-1; TRBD1 matches at 7 bases. The CDR3 runs to 14 residues. V lost 7 bases, J lost 13 bases, and 16 bases stayed unmatched. This CDR3 reads CASNPGQYQETQFF. The CDR3 bases are TGTGCCAGCAACCCGGGACAGTACCAAGAGACCCAGTTCTTC.

This clonotype was observed a few times. The rearrangement links TRBV2 to TRBJ1-2; D is unclear. With 4 bases removed from V and 8 bases from J, the gap between germline ends came to 14 bases. The CDR3 length is 13 residues. Per germline, CDR1 SNHLY and CDR2 FYNNEI. CDR3 residues: CASSVRLPGGYTF. The DNA for the CDR3 is TGTGCCAGCAGTGTTCGTCTTCCGGGCGGCTACACCTTC.

This clonotype showed up just a few times. The chain has TRBV5-1 and TRBJ1-2; 11 bases agree with TRBD1. Trimming at V came to 4 bases and at J to 8 bases, leaving 7 bases not matched to a gene. Germline CDR1 is SGHRS and CDR2 is YFSETQ. The CDR3 length is 14 residues. The CDR3 reads CASSGGTGGSGYTF. The CDR3 region has the DNA TGCGCCAGCAGCGGCGGGACAGGGGGTTCCGGCTACACCTTC.